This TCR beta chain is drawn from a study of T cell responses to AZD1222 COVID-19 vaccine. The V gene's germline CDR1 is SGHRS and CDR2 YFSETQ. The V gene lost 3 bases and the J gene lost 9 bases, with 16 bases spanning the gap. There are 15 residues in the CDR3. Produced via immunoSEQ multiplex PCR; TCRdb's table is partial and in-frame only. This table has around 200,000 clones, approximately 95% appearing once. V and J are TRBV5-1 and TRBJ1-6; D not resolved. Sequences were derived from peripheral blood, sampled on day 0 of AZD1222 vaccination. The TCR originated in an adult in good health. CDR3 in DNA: TGCGCCAGCAGCTCAGGTTTGAATCTAGGTTCACCCCTCCACTTT. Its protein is CASSSGLNLGSPLHF.